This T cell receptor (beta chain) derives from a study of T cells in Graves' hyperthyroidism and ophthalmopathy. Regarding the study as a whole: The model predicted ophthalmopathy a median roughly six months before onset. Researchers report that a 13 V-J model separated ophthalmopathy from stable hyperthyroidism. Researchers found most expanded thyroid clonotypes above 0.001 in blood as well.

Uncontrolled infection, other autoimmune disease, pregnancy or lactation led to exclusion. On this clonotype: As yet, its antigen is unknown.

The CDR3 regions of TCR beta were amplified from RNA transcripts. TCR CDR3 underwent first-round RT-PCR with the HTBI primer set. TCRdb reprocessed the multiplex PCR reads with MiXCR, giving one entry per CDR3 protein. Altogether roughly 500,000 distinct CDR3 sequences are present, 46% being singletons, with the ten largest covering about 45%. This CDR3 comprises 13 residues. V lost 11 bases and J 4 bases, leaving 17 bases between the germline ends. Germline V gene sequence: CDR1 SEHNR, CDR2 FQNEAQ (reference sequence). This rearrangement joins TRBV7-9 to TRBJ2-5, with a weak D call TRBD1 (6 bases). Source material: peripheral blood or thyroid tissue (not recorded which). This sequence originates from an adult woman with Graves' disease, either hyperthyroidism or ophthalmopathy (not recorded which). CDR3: CALRDTLGETQYF. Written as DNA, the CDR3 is TGTGCCCTGAGGGACACCCTCGGAGAGACCCAGTACTTC.